The source of this TCR beta chain is a study of shared clonotypes between healthy human individuals. Study results and caveats: Estimated richness values were generally larger in naive subsets than in memory subsets. In a handful of donors, about 5% of naive CD4 clonotypes appeared in common.

Points on this clone: The antigen remains undetermined.

With 2 bases clipped from V and 6 bases from J, the junction kept 6 bases outside the gene matches. The V gene's germline CDR1 is SGDLS and CDR2 YYNGEE. The CDR3 totals 15 residues. It was across several immunoSEQ plates that each subset's genomic DNA was evenly split. Clones were sequenced by immunoSEQ multiplex PCR, and TCRdb holds only the in-frame ones, with some missing. The table shows around 2.1 million clones, with about 93% occurring only once. Selected positively for CCR7 and CD45RO-negative, naive CD8 cells excluded terminally differentiated effector memory CD45RA+ cells. The rearrangement joins TRBV9 to TRBJ2-1; 9 bases are a match to TRBD2. The specimen was naive CD8+ T cells from PBMCs. This TCR was recovered from a man younger than 35 in good health. Some clones in this sample may be carry-over from other donors' samples. The CDR3 protein is CASSVRLAVGNEQFF. The CDR3 DNA reads as TGTGCCAGCAGCGTCCGACTAGCGGTGGGCAATGAGCAGTTCTTC.